Listed below are T cell receptor beta chains from one sample, sequenced in a study of brain T cells in children with intractable seizures. The table came from immunoSEQ multiplex PCR; TCRdb's copy has only in-frame clones and leaves some out. This table holds approximately 330,000 clones, 85% to 95% found once. The source was peripheral blood, collected more than 4 months after surgery. All receptors derive from a boy under two years old with tuberous sclerosis and intractable seizures. The CDR3 runs from the conserved cysteine through the conserved F or W. The D gene is left open where the match is weak. Clone sizes are given selectively: once, few, many, or a class where the clone is expanded.

TRBV6-1,-,few,TRBJ1-1,CASSEYPAMNTEAFF,TGTGCCAGCAGTGAATATCCAGCTATGAACACTGAAGCTTTCTTT
TRBV14,TRBD1,-,TRBJ2-5,CASSLGRGLGETQYF,TGTGCCAGCAGCCTTGGCAGGGGGTTGGGGGAGACCCAGTACTTC
TRBV2,-,-,TRBJ2-2,CASSETSNTGELFF,TGTGCCAGCAGTGAGACGTCGAACACCGGGGAGCTGTTTTTT
TRBV19,-,-,TRBJ1-1,CASKSRVGDTEAFF,TGTGCCAGCAAGTCGAGGGTAGGGGACACTGAAGCTTTCTTT
TRBV5-1,-,-,TRBJ2-1,CASSLWGSSSSYNEQFF,TGCGCCAGCAGCTTGTGGGGCAGCTCAAGCTCCTACAATGAGCAGTTCTTC
TRBV11-2,-,-,TRBJ2-2,CASSQGDWRENTGELFF,TGTGCCAGCAGCCAAGGTGATTGGCGGGAGAACACCGGGGAGCTGTTTTTT
TRBV7-6,TRBD2,-,TRBJ2-3,CANSLGLAGIDTQYF,TGTGCCAACAGCTTAGGACTAGCGGGGATAGATACGCAGTATTTT
TRBV9,-,-,TRBJ2-3,CASSVDGGKTDTQYF,TGTGCCAGCAGCGTAGACGGGGGAAAAACAGATACGCAGTATTTT
TRBV11-3,-,once,TRBJ2-1,CASSLDPRGEQFF,TGTGCCAGCAGCTTAGATCCCCGGGGAGAGCAGTTCTTC
TRBV18,-,-,TRBJ2-3,CASSSTDTQYF,TGTGCCAGCTCTAGCACAGATACGCAGTATTTT
TRBV5-1,TRBD1,-,TRBJ2-3,CASSLGRGQGPNTQYF,TGCGCCAGCAGCTTGGGTCGGGGACAGGGCCCAAATACGCAGTATTTT
TRBV28,TRBD1,-,TRBJ1-2,CATKGQGLPLSNYGYTF,TGTGCCACCAAAGGACAGGGCCTACCGCTAAGTAACTATGGCTACACCTTC
TRBV6-5,-,-,TRBJ1-2,CASSYPSPKINYGYTF,TGTGCCAGCAGTTACCCCAGCCCGAAGATTAACTATGGCTACACCTTC
TRBV5-6,-,-,TRBJ1-5,CASSLTHSNQPQHF,TGTGCCAGCAGCTTGACACATAGCAATCAGCCCCAGCATTTT
TRBV7-8,TRBD2,-,TRBJ2-1,CASSNGTSGRYEQFF,TGTGCCAGCAGCAACGGGACTAGCGGGAGGTATGAGCAGTTCTTC
TRBV23-1,TRBD2,-,TRBJ2-7,CASSQSRVAGGSVHEQYF,TGCGCCAGCAGTCAATCTAGGGTAGCGGGAGGGTCTGTCCACGAGCAGTACTTC
TRBV2,TRBD1,-,TRBJ2-3,CAGQVSFTDTQYF,TGTGCCGGACAGGTTTCTTTCACAGATACGCAGTATTTT
TRBV19,TRBD1,-,TRBJ1-5,CASSILPTGSNQPQHF,TGTGCCAGTAGTATTCTTCCGACAGGGAGCAATCAGCCCCAGCATTTT
TRBV27,TRBD1,-,TRBJ1-1,CASSLTLTGPEAFF,TGTGCCAGCAGTTTAACCCTGACAGGGCCCGAAGCTTTCTTT
TRBV27,-,-,TRBJ2-7,CASRGVREQYF,TGTGCCAGCAGGGGAGTGAGGGAGCAGTACTTC
TRBV12-3/TRBV12-4,-,-,TRBJ1-1,CASSLLNTEAFF,TGTGCCAGCAGCCTCTTGAACACTGAAGCTTTCTTT
TRBV15,-,-,TRBJ1-2,CATSRDSLWTYGYTF,TGTGCCACCAGCAGAGATTCACTATGGACCTATGGCTACACCTTC
TRBV24-1,-,once,TRBJ2-6,CATSDPCSAEGNSGANVLTF,TGTGCCACCAGTGACCCGTGTAGTGCAGAGGGGAACTCTGGGGCCAACGTCCTGACTTTC
TRBV5-1,TRBD1,-,TRBJ2-7,CASSSRTGGSEQYF,TGCGCCAGCAGCTCCCGGACAGGGGGCAGCGAGCAGTACTTC
TRBV6-5,TRBD1,few,TRBJ1-5,CASSHRGGSNQPQHF,TGTGCCAGCAGCCACAGGGGAGGAAGCAATCAGCCCCAGCATTTT
TRBV23-1,-,-,TRBJ2-3,CASSQSILSRVNPRDTQYF,TGCGCCAGCAGTCAATCGATCCTAAGTCGGGTCAACCCCCGGGATACGCAGTATTTT
TRBV6-1,-,-,TRBJ1-2,CASSEGLGYTF,TGTGCCAGCAGTGAAGGTCTTGGCTACACCTTC
TRBV5-4,-,-,TRBJ2-4,CASSYGLNSQNIQYF,TGTGCCAGCAGCTATGGGCTAAATTCACAAAACATTCAGTACTTC
TRBV7-6,-,-,TRBJ1-3,CASSPSSPGGVNTIYF,TGTGCCAGCAGCCCTAGCTCGCCGGGAGGCGTGAACACCATATATTTT
TRBV20-1,-,-,TRBJ2-3,CSASRTKQDTQYF,TGCAGTGCTAGTCGGACGAAACAAGATACGCAGTATTTT
TRBV27,-,-,TRBJ2-5,CASSLIGQETQYF,TGTGCCAGCAGTTTGATAGGCCAAGAGACCCAGTACTTC
TRBV2,-,once,TRBJ2-1,CASRPTRFGQFF,TGTGCCAGCAGGCCCACTAGGTTCGGCCAGTTCTTC